Each of the 2 T cell receptor beta chains below was sequenced from the same sample in a study of blood T cell repertoires in COVID-19. Measured with immunoSEQ multiplex PCR; TCRdb has only the in-frame clones, and not every one. The table records 150,000 to 200,000 clones, about 81% of them present only once. The sample taken for sequencing was peripheral blood. These receptors were collected from a woman of 80 years or more with COVID-19, enrolled during active disease.

V usage is TRBV7-2 and J usage is TRBJ1-5; D is uncertain. In germline, CDR1 is SGHTA, CDR2 FQGNSA. CDR3 size: 13 residues. Trimming pared 3 bases from V and 6 bases from J, leaving 9 bases between. The CDR3 bases are TGTGCCAGCAGCTTTACCCCGGGTCAGCCCCAGCATTTT. It translates to CASSFTPGQPQHF.

The rearrangement joins TRBV7-6 to TRBJ2-7, with D uncertain. Germline CDR1 SGHVS, CDR2 FNYEAQ. This CDR3 has 12 residues. Trimming stripped 1 base from V and 8 bases from J, with 9 bases between. The CDR3 here is CASSLDGSQQYF. Here the CDR3 DNA reads TGTGCCAGCAGCTTAGACGGGTCTCAGCAGTACTTC.